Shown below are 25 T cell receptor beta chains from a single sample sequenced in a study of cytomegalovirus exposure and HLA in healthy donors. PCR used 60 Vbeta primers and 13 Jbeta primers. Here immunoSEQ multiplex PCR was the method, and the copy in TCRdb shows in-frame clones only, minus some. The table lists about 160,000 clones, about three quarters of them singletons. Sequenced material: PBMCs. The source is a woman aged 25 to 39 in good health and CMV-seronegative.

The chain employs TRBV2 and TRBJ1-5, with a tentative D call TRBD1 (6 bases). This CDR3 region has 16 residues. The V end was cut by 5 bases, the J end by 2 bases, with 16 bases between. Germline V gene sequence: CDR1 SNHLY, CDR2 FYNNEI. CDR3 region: CASSTGFDEGNQPQHF. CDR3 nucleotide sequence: TGTGCCAGCAGTACAGGGTTTGATGAGGGCAATCAGCCCCAGCATTTT.

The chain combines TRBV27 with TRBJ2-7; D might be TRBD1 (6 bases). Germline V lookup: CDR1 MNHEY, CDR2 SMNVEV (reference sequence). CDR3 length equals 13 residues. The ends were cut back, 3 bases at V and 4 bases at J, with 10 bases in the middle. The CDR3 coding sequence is TGTGCCAGCAGTTTCTGGCAGGGGTACGAGCAGTACTTC. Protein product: CASSFWQGYEQYF.

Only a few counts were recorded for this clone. CDR3 sequence (DNA): TGTGCCAGCAGCTTTCTGCCCTTGTCCAGGGAGGACGAGCAGTTCTTC. It translates to CASSFLPLSREDEQFF. The chain employs TRBV11-1 and TRBJ2-1, with D possibly being TRBD2 (6 bases). The germline V gene encodes CDR1 SGHAT and CDR2 FQDESV (reference sequence). The V end was cut by 3 bases, the J end by 10 bases, with 22 bases between. This CDR3 is 16 amino acids long.

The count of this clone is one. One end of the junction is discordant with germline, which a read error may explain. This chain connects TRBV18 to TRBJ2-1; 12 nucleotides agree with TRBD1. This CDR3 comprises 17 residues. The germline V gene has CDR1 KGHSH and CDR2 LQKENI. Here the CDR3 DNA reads TGTGCCAGCTCATCACCAAAGGGACAGGGGGCGTCCCATGAGCAGTTCTTC. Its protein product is CASSSPKGQGASHEQFF.

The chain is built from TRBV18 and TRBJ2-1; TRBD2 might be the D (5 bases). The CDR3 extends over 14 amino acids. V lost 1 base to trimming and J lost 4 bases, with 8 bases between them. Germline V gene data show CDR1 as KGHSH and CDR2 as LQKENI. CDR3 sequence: CASSPLGSYNEQFF. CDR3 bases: TGTGCCAGCTCACCACTGGGGAGTTACAATGAGCAGTTCTTC.

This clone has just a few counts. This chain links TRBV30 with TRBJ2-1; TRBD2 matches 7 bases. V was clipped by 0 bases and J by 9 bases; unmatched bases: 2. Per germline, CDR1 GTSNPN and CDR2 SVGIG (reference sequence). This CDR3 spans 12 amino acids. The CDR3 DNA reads TGTGCCTGGAGTGTCTGGGAGGGTGAGCAGTTCTTC. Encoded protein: CAWSVWEGEQFF.

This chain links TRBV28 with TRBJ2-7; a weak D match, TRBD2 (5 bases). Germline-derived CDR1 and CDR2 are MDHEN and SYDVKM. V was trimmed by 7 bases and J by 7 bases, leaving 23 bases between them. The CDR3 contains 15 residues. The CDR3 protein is CASTSSFAGMTEQYF. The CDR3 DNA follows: TGTGCCAGCACCTCTAGTTTCGCCGGGATGACAGAGCAGTACTTC.

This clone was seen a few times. The CDR3 nucleotides read TGTGCCAGCAGTTTCCCGACAGTTCTGGCCGGGGAGCTGTTTTTT. Amino acids: CASSFPTVLAGELFF. The V call is TRBV28, the J call TRBJ2-2; D might be TRBD1 (5 bases). Germline CDR1 reads MDHEN; CDR2 reads SYDVKM. There are 15 residues in the CDR3. Trimming took 3 bases from V and 6 from J, leaving 14 bases between them.

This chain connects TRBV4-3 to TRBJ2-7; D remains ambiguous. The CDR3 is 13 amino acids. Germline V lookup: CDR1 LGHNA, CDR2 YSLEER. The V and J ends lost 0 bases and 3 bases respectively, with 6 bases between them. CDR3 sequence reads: CASSQDRVYEQYF. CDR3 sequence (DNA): TGCGCCAGCAGCCAAGATCGGGTCTACGAGCAGTACTTC.

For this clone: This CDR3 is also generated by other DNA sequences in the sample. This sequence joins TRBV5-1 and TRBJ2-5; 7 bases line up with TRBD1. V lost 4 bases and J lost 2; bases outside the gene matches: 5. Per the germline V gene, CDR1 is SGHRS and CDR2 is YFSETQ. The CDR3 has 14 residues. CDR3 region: CASSPGTAQETQYF. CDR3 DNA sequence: TGCGCCAGCAGCCCCGGGACAGCTCAAGAGACCCAGTACTTC.

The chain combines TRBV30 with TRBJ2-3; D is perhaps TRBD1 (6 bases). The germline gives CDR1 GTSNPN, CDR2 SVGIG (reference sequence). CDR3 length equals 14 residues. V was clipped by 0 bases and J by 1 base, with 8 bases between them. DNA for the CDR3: TGTGCCTGGAGTGTGAAGGGGGGCACAGATACGCAGTATTTT. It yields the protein CAWSVKGGTDTQYF.

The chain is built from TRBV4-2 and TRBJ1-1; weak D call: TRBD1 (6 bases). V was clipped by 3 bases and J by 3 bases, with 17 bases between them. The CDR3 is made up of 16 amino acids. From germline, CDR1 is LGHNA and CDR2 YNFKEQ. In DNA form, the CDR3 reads TGTGCCAGCAGCCAGATACTACAGGGAGGGGACACTGAAGCTTTCTTT. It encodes CASSQILQGGDTEAFF.

Here the CDR3 DNA reads TGTGCCAGCAGTGAAACGAGGCTAGCGGGGAGCAATGAGCAGTTCTTC. It codes for CASSETRLAGSNEQFF. V is TRBV2 and J is TRBJ2-1; 9 bases align to TRBD2. The CDR3 extends over 16 amino acids. Losses at the gene ends were 2 bases for V and 6 bases for J; bases not matched to a gene: 8. Germline lookup yields CDR1 SNHLY and CDR2 FYNNEI.

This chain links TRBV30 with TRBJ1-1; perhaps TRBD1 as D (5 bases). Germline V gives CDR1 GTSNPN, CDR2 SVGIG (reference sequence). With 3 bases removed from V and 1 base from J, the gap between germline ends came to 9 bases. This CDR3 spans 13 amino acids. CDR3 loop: CAWSLDRNTEAFF. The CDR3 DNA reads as TGTGCCTGGAGCCTCGACAGGAACACTGAAGCTTTCTTT.

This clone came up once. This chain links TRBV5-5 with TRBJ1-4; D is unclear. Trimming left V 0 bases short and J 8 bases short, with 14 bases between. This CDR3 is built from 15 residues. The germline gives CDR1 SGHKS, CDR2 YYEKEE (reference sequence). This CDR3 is CASSLDGMRREKLFF. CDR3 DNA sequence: TGTGCCAGCAGCTTGGACGGGATGAGGAGGGAAAAACTGTTTTTT.

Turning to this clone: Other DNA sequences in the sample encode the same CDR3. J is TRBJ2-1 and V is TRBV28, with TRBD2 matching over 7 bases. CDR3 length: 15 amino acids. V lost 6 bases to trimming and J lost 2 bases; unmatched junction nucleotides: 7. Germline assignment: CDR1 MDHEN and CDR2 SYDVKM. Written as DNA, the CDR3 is TGTGCCAGCAGCCTAGGCGGGAGAGCCTACAATGAGCAGTTCTTC. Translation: CASSLGGRAYNEQFF.

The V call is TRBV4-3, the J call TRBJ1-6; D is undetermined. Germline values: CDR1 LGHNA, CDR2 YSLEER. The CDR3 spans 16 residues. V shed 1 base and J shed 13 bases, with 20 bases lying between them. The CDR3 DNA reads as TGCGCCAGCAGCCAAGTGGCCAGACTTCGCTCTGCGCCCCTCCACTTT. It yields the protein CASSQVARLRSAPLHF.

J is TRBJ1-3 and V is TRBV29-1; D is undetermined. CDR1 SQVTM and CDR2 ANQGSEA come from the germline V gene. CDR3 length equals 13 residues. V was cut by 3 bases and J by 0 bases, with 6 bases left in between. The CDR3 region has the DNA TGCAGCGTTGAGTCTCGCTCTGGAAACACCATATATTTT. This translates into CSVESRSGNTIYF.

In DNA, the CDR3 is TGTGCCAGCAGCTCACCCGGACAGGGCGACAATGAGCAGTTCTTC. Protein product: CASSSPGQGDNEQFF. The gene calls are TRBV7-8 and TRBJ2-1, with 8 positions matching TRBD1. Germline V lookup: CDR1 SGHVS, CDR2 FQNEAQ. V lost 4 bases to trimming and J lost 5 bases; unmatched junction nucleotides: 7. CDR3 length: 15 residues.

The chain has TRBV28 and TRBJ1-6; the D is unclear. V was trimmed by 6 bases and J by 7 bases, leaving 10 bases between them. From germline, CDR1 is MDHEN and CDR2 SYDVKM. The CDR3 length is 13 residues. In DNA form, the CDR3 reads TGTGCCAGCAGACCTACCGCAAATTCACCCCTCCACTTT. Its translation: CASRPTANSPLHF.

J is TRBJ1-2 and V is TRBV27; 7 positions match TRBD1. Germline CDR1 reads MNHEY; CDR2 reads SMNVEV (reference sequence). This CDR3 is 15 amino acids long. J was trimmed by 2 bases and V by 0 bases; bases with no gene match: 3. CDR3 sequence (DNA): TGTGCCAGCAGTTTATCAACGACAGGGAACTATGGCTACACCTTC. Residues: CASSLSTTGNYGYTF.

The CDR3 here is CAWSLSGGVTEAFF. DNA for the CDR3: TGTGCCTGGAGTCTATCAGGGGGAGTCACTGAAGCTTTCTTT. The chain uses TRBV30 and TRBJ1-1; 7 bases fit TRBD1. Germline loops: CDR1 GTSNPN, CDR2 SVGIG (reference sequence). There are 14 residues in the CDR3. V dropped 2 bases and J dropped 4; count of bases not matched to a gene: 7.

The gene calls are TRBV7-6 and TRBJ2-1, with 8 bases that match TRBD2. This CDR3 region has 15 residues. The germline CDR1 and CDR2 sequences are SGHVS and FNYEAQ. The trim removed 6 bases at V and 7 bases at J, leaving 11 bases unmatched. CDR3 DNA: TGTGCCAGCAGTAAACTAGCGGAATTCGGAAATGAGCAGTTCTTC. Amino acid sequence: CASSKLAEFGNEQFF.

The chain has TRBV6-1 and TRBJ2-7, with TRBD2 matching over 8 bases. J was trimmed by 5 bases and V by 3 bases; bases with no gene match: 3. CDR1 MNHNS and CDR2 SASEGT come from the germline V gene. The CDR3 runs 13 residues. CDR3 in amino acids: CASSDRRGDEQYF. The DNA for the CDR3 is TGTGCCAGCAGTGATCGGCGGGGGGACGAGCAGTACTTC.

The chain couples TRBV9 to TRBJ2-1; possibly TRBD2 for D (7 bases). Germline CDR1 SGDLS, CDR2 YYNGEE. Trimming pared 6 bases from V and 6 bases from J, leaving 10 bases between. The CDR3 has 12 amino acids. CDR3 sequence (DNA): TGTGCCAGCAAGGGAGGGGGCAATGAGCAGTTCTTC. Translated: CASKGGGNEQFF.